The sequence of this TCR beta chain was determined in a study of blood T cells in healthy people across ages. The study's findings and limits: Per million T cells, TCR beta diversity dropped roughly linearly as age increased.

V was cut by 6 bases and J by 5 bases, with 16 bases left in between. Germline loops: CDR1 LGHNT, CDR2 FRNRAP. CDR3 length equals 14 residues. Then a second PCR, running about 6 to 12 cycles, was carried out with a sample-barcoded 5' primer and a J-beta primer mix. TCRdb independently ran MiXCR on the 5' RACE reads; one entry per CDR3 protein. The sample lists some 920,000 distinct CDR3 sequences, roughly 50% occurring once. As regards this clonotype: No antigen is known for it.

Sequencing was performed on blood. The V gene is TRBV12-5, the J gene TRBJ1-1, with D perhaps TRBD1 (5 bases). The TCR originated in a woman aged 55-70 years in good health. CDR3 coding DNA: TGTGCTAGTGGGACCCCAACTCGGGGGACTGAAGCTTTCTTT. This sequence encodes CASGTPTRGTEAFF.